These T cell receptor beta chains were read from a single sample in a study of blood T cell repertoires in COVID-19. Assay: immunoSEQ multiplex PCR; the TCRdb copy retains only in-frame clones and omits some. The repertoire holds about 140,000 clones, approximately 88% seen once, with about 5.5% in the top ten. The sample was PBMCs or T cells enriched from blood (not recorded which). Receptor source: a man aged 40-49 years with acute COVID-19. Both conserved end residues are part of each CDR3. A D gene is named only where the DNA matches it firmly. Expanded clones get a size class; other rows say once, few or many, or leave the size out.

D gene | J gene | clone size | V gene | CDR3 DNA | CDR3 protein
TRBD1 | TRBJ2-7 | . | TRBV12-3/TRBV12-4 | TGTGCCAGCAGCCTCGGACAGGGACACGAGCAGTACTTC | CASSLGQGHEQYF
TRBD2 | TRBJ2-1 | few | TRBV15 | TGTGCCACCAGCAGAGATTGGAGTAGCGGGGAAAATGAGCAGTTCTTC | CATSRDWSSGENEQFF
. | TRBJ1-1 | . | TRBV14 | TGTGCCAGCAAGCACAGAATGAACACTGAAGCTTTCTTT | CASKHRMNTEAFF
. | TRBJ1-2 | . | TRBV30 | TGTGCCTGGAGGTGGGGGCGCTATGGCTACACCTTC | CAWRWGRYGYTF
. | TRBJ2-2 | . | TRBV28 | TGTGCCAGCAGTTTATTGAGCGGGGAGCTGTTTTTT | CASSLLSGELFF
TRBD2 | TRBJ2-2 | . | TRBV7-2 | TGTGCCAGCAGCTTAGGAGCGGGGGGGACCGGGGAGCTGTTTTTT | CASSLGAGGTGELFF
. | TRBJ2-7 | once | TRBV30 | TGTGCCTGGAGGGGTCCAGGGGCCTACGAGCAGTACTTC | CAWRGPGAYEQYF
TRBD1 | TRBJ1-1 | . | TRBV10-2 | TGCGCCAGCAGTGAGTCACACAGGGGAAACACTGAAGCTTTCTTT | CASSESHRGNTEAFF
TRBD1 | TRBJ2-1 | . | TRBV11-2 | TGTGCCAGCAGCTTAGATCTAATCCCCGGGACAGGGGACAATGAGCAGTTCTTC | CASSLDLIPGTGDNEQFF
. | TRBJ2-3 | many | TRBV5-5 | TGTGCCAGCAGCTTGGTCAGGGTAGGAGCAGATACGCAGTATTTT | CASSLVRVGADTQYF
TRBD1 | TRBJ2-1 | . | TRBV6-1 | TGTGCCAGCAGTGAAAGCACAGGGGGCGACTACAATGAGCAGTTCTTC | CASSESTGGDYNEQFF
. | TRBJ1-3 | . | TRBV7-2 | TGTGCCAGCAGCTTAGTGGGGGCGAACTCTGGAAACACCATATATTTT | CASSLVGANSGNTIYF
. | TRBJ2-7 | once | TRBV6-1 | TGTGCCAGCAGTGAAGTGGCCCGGAGGCAGTACTTC | CASSEVARRQYF
. | TRBJ1-1 | . | TRBV30 | TGTGCCTGGAGTGTACGAGGGAGGGGTTTCACTGAAGCTTTCTTT | CAWSVRGRGFTEAFF
. | TRBJ1-2 | . | TRBV6-2/TRBV6-3 | TGTGCCAGCAGTTACTCCAACCGTCCGGGGGATGGCTACACCTTC | CASSYSNRPGDGYTF
TRBD2 | TRBJ2-1 | . | TRBV5-1 | TGCGCCAGCAGCCCAAGGGGGACTAGCGGGAGAAATGAGCAGTTCTTC | CASSPRGTSGRNEQFF
TRBD1 | TRBJ2-5 | . | TRBV11-2 | TGTGCCAGCAGCCTACAGGGGCGCAGGGCAGAGACCCAGTACTTC | CASSLQGRRAETQYF
. | TRBJ1-5 | . | TRBV28 | TGTGCCAGCAGTTCTCAGGGACAGCCCCAGCATTTT | CASSSQGQPQHF
. | TRBJ1-5 | . | TRBV6-2/TRBV6-3 | TGTGCCAGCAGTCCGACTGGTTCTCGCAATCAGCCCCAGCATTTT | CASSPTGSRNQPQHF
. | TRBJ1-2 | . | TRBV6-5 | TGTGCCAGCAGCTCGGGGTGGGCCTATGGCTACACCTTC | CASSSGWAYGYTF
. | TRBJ2-1 | . | TRBV19 | TGTGCCAGTAGTATAGATGAGCGGACGGGGCAGTTCTTC | CASSIDERTGQFF
TRBD1 | TRBJ1-6 | . | TRBV5-1 | TGCGCCAGCAGCTTGGCCCCCGGGACAGCCAATTCACCCCTCCACTTT | CASSLAPGTANSPLHF
. | TRBJ1-1 | . | TRBV27 | TGTGCCAGCAGTTTATTAGAGAACACTGAAGCTTTCTTT | CASSLLENTEAFF
TRBD1 | TRBJ2-7 | . | TRBV3-1/TRBV3-2 | TGTGCCAGCAGCCACGCCGGACAGGGGGCCTACGAGCAGTACTTC | CASSHAGQGAYEQYF
TRBD1 | TRBJ2-2 | few | TRBV28 | TGTGCCAGCAGTGCCCCGGGACAGGGCCTGAACACCGGGGAGCTGTTTTTT | CASSAPGQGLNTGELFF
. | TRBJ2-3 | . | TRBV10-1 | TGCGCCAGCAGTGATAACGGGGCTAGCGACGACGGGGCAGATACGCAGTATTTT | CASSDNGASDDGADTQYF
. | TRBJ2-1 | . | TRBV4-3 | TGCGCCAGCAGCCAAGACCGGGGTTATGAGCAGTTCTTC | CASSQDRGYEQFF
TRBD2 | TRBJ2-3 | once | TRBV24-1 | TGTGCCACCAGTGATTTTCTAGCGGGAAGCACAGATACGCAGTATTTT | CATSDFLAGSTDTQYF
TRBD1 | TRBJ1-3 | . | TRBV28 | TGTGCCAGCAGTCTCCTGGACAGGGCTGGAAACACCATATATTTT | CASSLLDRAGNTIYF
. | TRBJ1-2 | . | TRBV5-4 | TGTGCCAGCAGCTTGGCGGGGGACTATGGCTACACCTTC | CASSLAGDYGYTF
TRBD1 | TRBJ1-1 | . | TRBV10-3 | TGTGCCGCAACCGGGACAGGGGACACTGAAGCTTTCTTT | CAATGTGDTEAFF
. | TRBJ2-7 | . | TRBV11-2 | TGTGCCAGCAGCTTAGGCTACAGCTACGAGCAGTACTTC | CASSLGYSYEQYF
. | TRBJ2-3 | . | TRBV2 | TGTGCCAGCAGTGAAACATTCGATACGCAGTATTTT | CASSETFDTQYF
. | TRBJ1-2 | . | TRBV24-1 | TGTGCCACCAGTGATTCTTTCGGTCCTGTGCAGGAAGGCTACACCTTC | CATSDSFGPVQEGYTF
. | TRBJ2-1 | once | TRBV5-1 | TGCGCCAGCAGCTGGACAGTTCTGTCTAACAATGAGCAGTTCTTC | CASSWTVLSNNEQFF
. | TRBJ1-2 | . | TRBV7-2 | TGTGCCAGCAGCTTAGCGTACGATAGCACAGGTGGTGGCTATGGCTACACCTTC | CASSLAYDSTGGGYGYTF
TRBD1 | TRBJ1-5 | . | TRBV7-7 | TGTGCCAGCAGCTTAGGCGGGACAGGCCCCAGAGGTCAGCCCCAGCATTTT | CASSLGGTGPRGQPQHF
. | TRBJ1-5 | few | TRBV28 | TGTGCCAGCAGTCCGCCCCTCGGCGGTTTTGGAAGACATTTT | CASSPPLGGFGRHF
TRBD1 | TRBJ1-4 | once | TRBV5-4 | TGTGCCAGCAGCGCCCGGACAGGGCGCGTCGGTAATGAAAAACTGTTTTTT | CASSARTGRVGNEKLFF
. | TRBJ2-7 | . | TRBV7-6 | TGTGCCAGCAGCTTTTCCCTTACAGGACGCGGCACCTACGAGCAGTACTTC | CASSFSLTGRGTYEQYF
. | TRBJ1-3 | . | TRBV12-3/TRBV12-4 | TGTGCCGACAGGACGGATGGAAACACCATATATTTT | CADRTDGNTIYF
TRBD1 | TRBJ2-7 | . | TRBV19 | TGTGCCAGTAGCCTTGACAGGGAGTACGAGCAGTACTTC | CASSLDREYEQYF
. | TRBJ2-7 | . | TRBV28 | TGTGCCAGCAGCACTAGACAAGGCCCCTACGAGCAGTACTTC | CASSTRQGPYEQYF
TRBD1 | TRBJ2-5 | many | TRBV5-1 | TGCGCCAGCAGCCTGACAGGGTCCCAAGAGACCCAGTACTTC | CASSLTGSQETQYF
. | TRBJ2-2 | . | TRBV19 | TGTGCCAGTAGTATTAGTCCAGGCCTGCACGGGGAGCTGTTTTTT | CASSISPGLHGELFF
TRBD2 | TRBJ2-7 | . | TRBV6-2/TRBV6-3 | TGTGCCAGCAGGTACTCGACCGGCGGGAGCTCCTACGAGCAGTACTTC | CASRYSTGGSSYEQYF